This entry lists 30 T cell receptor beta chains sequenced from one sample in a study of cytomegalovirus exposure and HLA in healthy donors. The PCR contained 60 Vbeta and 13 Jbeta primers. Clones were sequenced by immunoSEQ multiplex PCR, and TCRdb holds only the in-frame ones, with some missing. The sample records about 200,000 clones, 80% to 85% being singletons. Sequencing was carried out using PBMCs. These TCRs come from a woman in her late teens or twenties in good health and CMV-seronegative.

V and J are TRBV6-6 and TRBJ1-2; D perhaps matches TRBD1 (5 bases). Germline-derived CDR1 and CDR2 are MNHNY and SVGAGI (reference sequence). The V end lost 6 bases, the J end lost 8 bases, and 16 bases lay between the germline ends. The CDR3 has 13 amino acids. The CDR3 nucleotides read TGTGCCAGCAGCGCCTCCGGGGGTAGGGGCTACACCTTC. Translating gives CASSASGGRGYTF.

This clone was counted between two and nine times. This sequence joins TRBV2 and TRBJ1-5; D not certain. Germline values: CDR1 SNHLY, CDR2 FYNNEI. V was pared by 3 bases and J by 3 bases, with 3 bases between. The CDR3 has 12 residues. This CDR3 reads CASSDLNQPQHF. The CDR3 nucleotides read TGTGCCAGCAGTGATCTCAATCAGCCCCAGCATTTT.

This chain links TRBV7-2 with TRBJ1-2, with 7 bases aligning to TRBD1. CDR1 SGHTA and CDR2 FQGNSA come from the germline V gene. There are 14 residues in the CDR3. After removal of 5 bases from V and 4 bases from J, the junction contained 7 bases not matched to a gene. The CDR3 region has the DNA TGTGCCAGCAGCCAAACTGACAGGGTCTATGGCTACACCTTC. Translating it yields CASSQTDRVYGYTF.

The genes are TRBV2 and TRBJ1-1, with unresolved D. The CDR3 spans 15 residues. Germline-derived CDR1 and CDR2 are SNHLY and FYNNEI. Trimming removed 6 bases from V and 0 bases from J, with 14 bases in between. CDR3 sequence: CASRGSRGLNTEAFF. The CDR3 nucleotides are TGTGCCAGCAGGGGGTCTCGGGGTTTGAACACTGAAGCTTTCTTT.

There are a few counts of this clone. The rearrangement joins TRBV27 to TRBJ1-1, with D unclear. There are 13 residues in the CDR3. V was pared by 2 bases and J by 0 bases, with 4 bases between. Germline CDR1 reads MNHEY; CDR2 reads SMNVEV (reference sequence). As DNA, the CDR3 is TGTGCCAGCAGTTTACAAATGAACACTGAAGCTTTCTTT. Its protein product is CASSLQMNTEAFF.

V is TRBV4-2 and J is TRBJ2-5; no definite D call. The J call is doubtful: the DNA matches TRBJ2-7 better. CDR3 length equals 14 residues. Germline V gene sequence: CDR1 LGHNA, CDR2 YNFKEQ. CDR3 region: CASSQESPGYEQYF. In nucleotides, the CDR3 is TGTGCCAGCAGCCAAGAGAGTCCTGGTTACGAGCAGTACTTC.

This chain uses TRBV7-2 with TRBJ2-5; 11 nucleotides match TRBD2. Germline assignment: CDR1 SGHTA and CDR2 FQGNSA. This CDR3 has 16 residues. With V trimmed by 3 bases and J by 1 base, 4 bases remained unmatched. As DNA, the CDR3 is TGTGCCAGCAGCTTCCGACTAGCGGGAACCCAAGAGACCCAGTACTTC. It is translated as CASSFRLAGTQETQYF.

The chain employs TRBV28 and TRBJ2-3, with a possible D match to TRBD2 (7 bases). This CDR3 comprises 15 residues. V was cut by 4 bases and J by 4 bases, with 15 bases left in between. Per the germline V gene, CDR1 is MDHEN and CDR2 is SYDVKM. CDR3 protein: CASSWEGGGPDTQYF. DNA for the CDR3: TGTGCCAGCAGTTGGGAGGGAGGGGGGCCAGATACGCAGTATTTT. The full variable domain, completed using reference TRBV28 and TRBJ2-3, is DVKVTQSSRYLVKRTGEKVFLECVQDMDHENMFWYRQDPGLGLRLIYFSYDVKMKEKGDIPEGYSVSREKKERFSLILESASTNQTSMYLCASSWEGGGPDTQYFGPGTRLTVL.

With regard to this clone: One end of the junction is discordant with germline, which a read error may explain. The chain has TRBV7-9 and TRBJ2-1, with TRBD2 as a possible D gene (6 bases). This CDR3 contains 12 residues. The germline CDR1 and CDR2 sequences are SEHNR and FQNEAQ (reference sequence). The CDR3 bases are TGTTCCAGCAGCTTAGCGGCCAATGAGCAGTTCTTC. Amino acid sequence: CSSSLAANEQFF.

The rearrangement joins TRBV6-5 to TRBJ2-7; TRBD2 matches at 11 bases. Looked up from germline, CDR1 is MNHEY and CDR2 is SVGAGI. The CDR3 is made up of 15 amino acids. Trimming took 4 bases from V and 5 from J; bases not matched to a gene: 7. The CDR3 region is CASSWVLAGAHEQYF. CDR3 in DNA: TGTGCCAGCAGTTGGGTACTAGCGGGAGCCCACGAGCAGTACTTC.

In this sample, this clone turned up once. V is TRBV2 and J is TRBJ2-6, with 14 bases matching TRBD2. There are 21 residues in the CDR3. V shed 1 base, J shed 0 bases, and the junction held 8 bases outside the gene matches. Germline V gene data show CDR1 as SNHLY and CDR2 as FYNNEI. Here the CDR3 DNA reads TGTGCCAGCAGTGAAGAAAGCGGACTAGCGGGAGGCAACTCTGGGGCCAACGTCCTGACTTTC. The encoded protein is CASSEESGLAGGNSGANVLTF.

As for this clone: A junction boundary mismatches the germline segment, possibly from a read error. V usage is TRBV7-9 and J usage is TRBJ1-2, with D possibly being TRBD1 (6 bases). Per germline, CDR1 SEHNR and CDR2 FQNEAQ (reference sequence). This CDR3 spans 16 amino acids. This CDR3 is CSSSLLSGQTYHGYTF. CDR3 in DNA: TGTTCCAGCAGCCTACTCTCCGGACAGACATACCATGGCTACACCTTC. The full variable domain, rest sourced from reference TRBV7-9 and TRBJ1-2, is DTGVSQNPRHKITKRGQNVTFRCDPISEHNRLYWYRQTLGQGPEFLTYFQNEAQLEKSRLLSDRFSAERPKGSFSTLEIQRTEQGDSAMYLCSSSLLSGQTYHGYTFGSGTRLTVV.

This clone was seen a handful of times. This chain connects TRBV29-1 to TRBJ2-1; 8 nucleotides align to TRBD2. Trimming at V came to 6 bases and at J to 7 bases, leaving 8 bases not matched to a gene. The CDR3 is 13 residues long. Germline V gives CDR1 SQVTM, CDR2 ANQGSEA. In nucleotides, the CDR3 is TGCAGCGTCCACGGGACTAGGGGTAATGAGCAGTTCTTC. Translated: CSVHGTRGNEQFF.

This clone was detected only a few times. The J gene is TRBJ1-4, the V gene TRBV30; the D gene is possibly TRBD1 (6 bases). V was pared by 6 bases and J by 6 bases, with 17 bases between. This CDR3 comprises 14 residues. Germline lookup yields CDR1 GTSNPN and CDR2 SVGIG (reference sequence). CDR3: CACNPGVGDEKLFF. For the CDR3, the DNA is TGTGCCTGCAATCCAGGGGTAGGTGATGAAAAACTGTTTTTT.

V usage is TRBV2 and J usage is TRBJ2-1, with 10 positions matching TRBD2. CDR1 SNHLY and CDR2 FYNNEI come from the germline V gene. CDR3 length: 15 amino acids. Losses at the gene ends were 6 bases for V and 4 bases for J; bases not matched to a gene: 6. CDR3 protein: CASSQREGTYNEQFF. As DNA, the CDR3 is TGTGCCAGCAGCCAGCGGGAGGGGACATACAATGAGCAGTTCTTC.

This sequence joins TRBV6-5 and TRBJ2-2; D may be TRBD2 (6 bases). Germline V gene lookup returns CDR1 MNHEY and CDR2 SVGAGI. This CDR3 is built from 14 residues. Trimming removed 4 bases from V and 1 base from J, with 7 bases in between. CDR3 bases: TGTGCCAGCAGTTTCGGGGGGAACACCGGGGAGCTGTTTTTT. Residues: CASSFGGNTGELFF.

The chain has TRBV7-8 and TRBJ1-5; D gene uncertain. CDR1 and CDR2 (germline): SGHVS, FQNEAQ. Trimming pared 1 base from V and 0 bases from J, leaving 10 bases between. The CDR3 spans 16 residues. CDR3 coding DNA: TGTGCCAGCAGCTTAGATACAGACTATAGCAATCAGCCCCAGCATTTT. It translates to CASSLDTDYSNQPQHF.

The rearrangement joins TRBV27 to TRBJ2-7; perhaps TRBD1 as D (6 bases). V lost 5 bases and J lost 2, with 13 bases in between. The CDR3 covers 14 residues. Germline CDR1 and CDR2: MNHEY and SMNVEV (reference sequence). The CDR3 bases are TGTGCCAGCAGTAGCAGACAGGTACCCTACGAGCAGTACTTC. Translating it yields CASSSRQVPYEQYF.

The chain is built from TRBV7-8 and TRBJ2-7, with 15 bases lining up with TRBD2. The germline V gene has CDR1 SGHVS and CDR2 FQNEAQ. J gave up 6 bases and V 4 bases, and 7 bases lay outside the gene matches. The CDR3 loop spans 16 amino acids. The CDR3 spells CASSSSPGLAGGEQYV. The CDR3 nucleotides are TGTGCCAGCAGCTCTTCCCCGGGACTAGCGGGAGGCGAGCAGTACGTC.

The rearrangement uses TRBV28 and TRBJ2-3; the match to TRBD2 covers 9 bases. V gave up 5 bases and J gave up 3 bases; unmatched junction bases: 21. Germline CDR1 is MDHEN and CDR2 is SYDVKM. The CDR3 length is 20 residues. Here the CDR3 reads CASSISSFAGGPLITDTQYF. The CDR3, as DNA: TGTGCCAGCAGTATATCCTCTTTTGCGGGAGGGCCTTTGATAACAGATACGCAGTATTTT.

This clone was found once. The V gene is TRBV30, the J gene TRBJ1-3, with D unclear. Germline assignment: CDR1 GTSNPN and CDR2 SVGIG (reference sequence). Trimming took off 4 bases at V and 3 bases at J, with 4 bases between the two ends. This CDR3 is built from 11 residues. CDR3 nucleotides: TGTGCCTGGATTAATGGAAACACCATATATTTT. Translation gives CAWINGNTIYF.

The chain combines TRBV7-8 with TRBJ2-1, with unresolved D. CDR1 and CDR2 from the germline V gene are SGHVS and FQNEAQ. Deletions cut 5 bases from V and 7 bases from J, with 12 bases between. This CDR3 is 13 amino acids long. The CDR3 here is CASSPATRNEQFF. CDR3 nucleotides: TGTGCCAGCAGCCCAGCAACGAGGAATGAGCAGTTCTTC.

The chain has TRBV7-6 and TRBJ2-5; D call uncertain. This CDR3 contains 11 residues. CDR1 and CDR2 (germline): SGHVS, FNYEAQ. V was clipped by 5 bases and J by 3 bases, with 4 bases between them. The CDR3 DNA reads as TGTGCCAGCAGCCCCAAAGAGACCCAGTACTTC. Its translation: CASSPKETQYF. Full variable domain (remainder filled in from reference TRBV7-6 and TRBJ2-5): GAGVSQSPRYKVTKRGQDVALRCDPISGHVSLYWYRQALGQGPEFLTYFNYEAQQDKSGLPNDRFSAERPEGSISTLTIQRTEQRDSAMYRCASSPKETQYFGPGTRLLVL.

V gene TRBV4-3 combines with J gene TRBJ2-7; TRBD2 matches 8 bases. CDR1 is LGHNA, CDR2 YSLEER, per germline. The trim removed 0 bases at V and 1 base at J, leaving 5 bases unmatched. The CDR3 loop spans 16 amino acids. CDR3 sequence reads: CASSQDASGFSYEQYF. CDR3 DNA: TGCGCCAGCAGCCAAGATGCTAGCGGGTTTTCCTACGAGCAGTACTTC.

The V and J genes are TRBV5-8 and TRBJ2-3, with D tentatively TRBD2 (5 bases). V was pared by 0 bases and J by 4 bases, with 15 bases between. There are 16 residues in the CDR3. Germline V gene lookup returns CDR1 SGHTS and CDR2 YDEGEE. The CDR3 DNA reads TGTGCCAGCAGCTTGGGGGCGGGCCACTTATCAGATACGCAGTATTTT. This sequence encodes CASSLGAGHLSDTQYF.

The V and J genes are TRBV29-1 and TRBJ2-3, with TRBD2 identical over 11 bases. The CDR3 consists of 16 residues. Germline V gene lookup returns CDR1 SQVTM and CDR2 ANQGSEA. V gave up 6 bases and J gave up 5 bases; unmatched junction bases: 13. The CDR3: CSVDGGGLAGGDTQYF. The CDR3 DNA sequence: TGCAGCGTCGATGGCGGAGGCCTAGCGGGAGGAGATACGCAGTATTTT.

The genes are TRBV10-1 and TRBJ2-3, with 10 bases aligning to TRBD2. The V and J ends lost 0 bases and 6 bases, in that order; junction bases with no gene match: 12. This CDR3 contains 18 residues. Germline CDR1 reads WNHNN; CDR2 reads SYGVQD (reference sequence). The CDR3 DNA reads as TGCGCCAGCAGTGAGTCGGTCCAGCGGGAGGGCCGTTGGGATACGCAGTATTTT. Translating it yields CASSESVQREGRWDTQYF.

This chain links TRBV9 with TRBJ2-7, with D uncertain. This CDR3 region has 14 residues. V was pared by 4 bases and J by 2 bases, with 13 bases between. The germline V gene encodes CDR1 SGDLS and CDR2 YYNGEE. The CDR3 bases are TGTGCCAGCAGCAGTTCTAACAGTCCCTACGAGCAGTACTTC. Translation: CASSSSNSPYEQYF.

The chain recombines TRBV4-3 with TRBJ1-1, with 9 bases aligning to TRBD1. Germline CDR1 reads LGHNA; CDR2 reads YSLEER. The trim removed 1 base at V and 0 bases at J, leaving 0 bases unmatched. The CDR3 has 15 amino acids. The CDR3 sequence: CASSQGTGVNTEAFF. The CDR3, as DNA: TGCGCCAGCAGCCAAGGGACAGGGGTGAACACTGAAGCTTTCTTT.

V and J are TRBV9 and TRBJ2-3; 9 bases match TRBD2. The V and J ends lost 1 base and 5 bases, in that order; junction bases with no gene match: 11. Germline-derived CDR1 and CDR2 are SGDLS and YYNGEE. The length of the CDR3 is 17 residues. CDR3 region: CASSVTGTAGGGDTQYF. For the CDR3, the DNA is TGTGCCAGCAGCGTAACCGGGACGGCGGGGGGGGGAGATACGCAGTATTTT.